The clone carrying this T cell receptor (beta chain) came up once. The sample is drawn from a study of control samples from healthy donors and cancer patients. CDR1 MNHGY and CDR2 SVAAGI come from the germline V gene. The CDR3 is made up of 13 amino acids. Between the trimmed V and J ends, which lost 2 bases and 11 bases, there was a span of 13 bases. Clones were sequenced by immunoSEQ multiplex PCR, and TCRdb holds only the in-frame ones, with some missing. Seen here are about 120,000 clones, approximately 87% observed once, and the top ten hold around 3%. J is TRBJ2-4 and V is TRBV6-9; no clear D gene. The TCR sequence derives from a man in his 60s in good health. The sequencing input was blood. The CDR3 is CASSYLQTKFQYF. The CDR3 nucleotides read TGTGCCAGCAGTTATCTACAGACAAAGTTTCAGTACTTC.